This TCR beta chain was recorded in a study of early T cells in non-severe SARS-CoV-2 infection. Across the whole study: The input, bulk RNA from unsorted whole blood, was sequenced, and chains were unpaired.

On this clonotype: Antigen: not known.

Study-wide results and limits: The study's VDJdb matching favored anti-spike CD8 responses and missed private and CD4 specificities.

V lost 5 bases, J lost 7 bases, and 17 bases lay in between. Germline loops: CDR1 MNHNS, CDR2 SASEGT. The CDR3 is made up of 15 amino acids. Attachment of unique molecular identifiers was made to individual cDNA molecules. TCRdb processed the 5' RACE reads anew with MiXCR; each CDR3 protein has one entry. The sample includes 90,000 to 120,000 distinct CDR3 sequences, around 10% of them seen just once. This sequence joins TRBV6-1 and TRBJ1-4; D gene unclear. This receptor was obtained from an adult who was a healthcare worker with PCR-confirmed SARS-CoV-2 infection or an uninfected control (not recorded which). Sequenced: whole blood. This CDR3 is CASSQNSQRGEKLFF. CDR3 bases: TGTGCCAGCAGTCAGAACAGTCAACGGGGTGAAAAACTGTTTTTT.